One and the same sample provided the 23 T cell receptor beta chains below, sequenced in a study of T cells in Graves' hyperthyroidism and ophthalmopathy. Amplified regions were TCR beta CDR3 sequences from RNA transcripts. The HTBI primer set was used in a first-round RT-PCR of the TCR CDR3. TCRdb used MiXCR to reprocess the multiplex PCR reads, holding one entry per CDR3 protein. The sample includes 600,000 or so distinct CDR3 sequences, roughly 46% of them seen just once. What was sequenced was peripheral blood or thyroid tissue (not recorded which). The receptors originated from a woman younger than 35 with Graves' hyperthyroidism.

This chain joins TRBV19 and TRBJ2-2, with TRBD1 matching 9 bases. The J segment lost 1 base and the V segment lost 10 bases, leaving 4 bases of the junction unmatched. This CDR3 spans 14 amino acids. CDR1 is LNHDA, CDR2 SQIVND, per germline (reference sequence). The CDR3 bases are TGTGCCACCTTGGGACAGGGGAACACCGGGGAGCTGTTTTTT. Encoded protein: CATLGQGNTGELFF.

CDR3 sequence (DNA): TGTGCCAGCAGCGCAACCGACAGGGATGAAAAACTGTTTTTT. Translation gives CASSATDRDEKLFF. V and J are TRBV9 and TRBJ1-4; 7 bases are shared with TRBD1. The CDR3 has 14 residues. Trimming cost V 3 bases and J 6 bases; bases outside gene matches: 5. The V gene's germline CDR1 is SGDLS and CDR2 YYNGEE.

V usage is TRBV7-6 and J usage is TRBJ1-1; tentatively, D is TRBD1 (5 bases). Germline CDR1 and CDR2: SGHVS and FNYEAQ. Between the trimmed V and J ends, which lost 2 bases and 6 bases, there was a span of 10 bases. CDR3 size: 13 residues. The CDR3 sequence is CASSLRDAAEAFF. CDR3 DNA: TGTGCCAGCAGCTTACGGGACGCCGCTGAAGCTTTCTTT. Full variable domain (rest looked up from reference TRBV7-6 and TRBJ1-1): GAGVSQSPRYKVTKRGQDVALRCDPISGHVSLYWYRQALGQGPEFLTYFNYEAQQDKSGLPNDRFSAERPEGSISTLTIQRTEQRDSAMYRCASSLRDAAEAFFGQGTRLTVV.

Note on this clonotype: Being one base from a much bigger clone, this may be a read error. This chain uses TRBV7-6 with TRBJ1-3, with 8 bases identical to TRBD1. Germline V gene sequence: CDR1 SGHVS, CDR2 FNYEAQ. The CDR3 runs to 16 residues. The ends lost 3 bases at V and 7 bases at J; junction bases unmatched: 11. The CDR3 sequence: CASSFTPGQVGNTIYF. CDR3 coding DNA: TGTGCCAGCAGCTTTACCCCGGGACAGGTTGGGAACACCATATATTTT.

This clonotype was detected a few times. V is TRBV10-3 and J is TRBJ2-7; D is possibly TRBD1 (6 bases). Germline CDR1 is ENHRY and CDR2 is SYGVKD. With 4 bases removed from V and 5 bases from J, the gap between germline ends came to 15 bases. The CDR3 extends over 14 amino acids. CDR3 DNA: TGTGCCATCAGTGCTAGGTGGGCAGGGGACGAGCAGTACTTC. Protein: CAISARWAGDEQYF.

Note on this clonotype: A read error is possible here, since a much larger clone lies one base away. The chain employs TRBV24-1 and TRBJ1-2; D perhaps matches TRBD1 (5 bases). This CDR3 spans 15 amino acids. Germline assignment: CDR1 KGHDR and CDR2 SFDVKD. The CDR3 spells CAASDGHPSDYGYTF. The CDR3 DNA reads TGTGCCGCCAGTGATGGACACCCCTCGGACTATGGCTACACCTTC.

This clonotype showed up just a few times. This chain links TRBV6-1 with TRBJ1-2; a weak D match, TRBD1 (5 bases). The ends were cut back, 5 bases at V and 6 bases at J, with 16 bases in the middle. The germline V gene encodes CDR1 MNHNS and CDR2 SASEGT. The CDR3 spans 14 residues. The CDR3 is CASSYSGLRDGYTF. As DNA, the CDR3 is TGTGCCAGCAGTTACTCGGGACTCCGGGATGGCTACACCTTC.

This sequence joins TRBV7-2 and TRBJ1-2; the match to TRBD1 covers 9 bases. This CDR3 spans 15 amino acids. The germline V gene encodes CDR1 SGHTA and CDR2 FQGNSA. V shed 4 bases, J shed 1 base, and the junction held 4 bases outside the gene matches. This CDR3 reads CASSSGQGINYGYTF. CDR3 coding DNA: TGTGCCAGCAGCTCAGGACAGGGGATTAACTATGGCTACACCTTC.

This clonotype showed up just a few times. This chain joins TRBV20-1 and TRBJ1-1; 7 bases are shared with TRBD1. Trimming cost V 1 base and J 0 bases; bases outside gene matches: 2. The CDR3 consists of 14 residues. Per the germline V gene, CDR1 is DFQATT and CDR2 is SNEGSKA (reference sequence). This CDR3 reads CSARGGTVNTEAFF. The CDR3 DNA reads TGCAGTGCTAGAGGCGGGACAGTGAACACTGAAGCTTTCTTT.

The chain combines TRBV29-1 with TRBJ2-5; D is undetermined. Germline V gene sequence: CDR1 SQVTM, CDR2 ANQGSEA. The CDR3 is 12 residues long. Trimming took 7 bases from V and 1 from J, leaving 10 bases between them. The CDR3 protein is CSASRSQETQYF. The CDR3 nucleotides read TGCAGCGCCTCTAGATCCCAAGAGACCCAGTACTTC.

This clonotype came up once. The V and J genes are TRBV29-1 and TRBJ2-3; D remains ambiguous. In germline, CDR1 is SQVTM, CDR2 ANQGSEA. V lost 0 bases, J lost 7 bases, and 17 bases lay in between. This CDR3 region has 15 residues. CDR3 sequence: CSVEDSRLVLYTQYF. The DNA of the CDR3 is TGCAGCGTTGAAGATAGTAGACTCGTCCTGTATACGCAGTATTTT.

The chain employs TRBV29-1 and TRBJ1-1, with D unclear. Trimming cost V 0 bases and J 0 bases, with 17 bases left between them. Germline CDR1 SQVTM, CDR2 ANQGSEA. CDR3 length equals 17 residues. The CDR3 spells CSVEDLRQNTMNTEAFF. For the CDR3, the DNA is TGCAGCGTTGAAGATCTTCGGCAGAATACAATGAACACTGAAGCTTTCTTT.

The chain combines TRBV2 with TRBJ1-1; weak D call: TRBD1 (5 bases). V was trimmed by 11 bases and J by 6 bases, leaving 19 bases between them. This CDR3 has 13 residues. The germline V gene has CDR1 SNHLY and CDR2 FYNNEI. The CDR3 here is CAGGREVNSEAFF. CDR3 nucleotides: TGTGCCGGGGGGAGGGAGGTCAACTCTGAAGCTTTCTTT.

This chain links TRBV2 with TRBJ1-1; D might be TRBD1 (6 bases). The V gene's germline CDR1 is SNHLY and CDR2 FYNNEI. Trimming stripped 6 bases from V and 3 bases from J, with 11 bases between. This CDR3 spans 13 amino acids. DNA of the CDR3: TGTGCCAGCAGCCAACAGGGCCACACTGAAGCTTTCTTT. It is translated as CASSQQGHTEAFF.

With respect to this clonotype: The conserved phenylalanine or tryptophan normally closing the CDR3 is absent here, so this likely arose from a read error. No DNA is shown, since the ends of the CDR3 on it are uncertain; the CDR3 is the one TCRdb lists. The chain combines TRBV7-3 with TRBJ2-6; the D segment call TRBD2 is taken from the table without a DNA check. The CDR3 is 8 residues long, ends included. CDR1 SGHTA and CDR2 FQGTGA come from the germline V gene. The chain's CDR3 is CASSSGTS.

The chain links TRBV10-3 to TRBJ1-2; D is possibly TRBD1 (5 bases). The germline CDR1 and CDR2 sequences are ENHRY and SYGVKD. The germline V and J ends were trimmed by 2 bases and 10 bases, with 14 bases remaining between them. This CDR3 comprises 13 residues. CDR3 sequence: CAISEGRVDDYTF. CDR3 nucleotide sequence: TGTGCCATCAGTGAGGGCAGGGTGGACGACTACACCTTC.

A word on this clonotype: Relative to the germline gene, one junction end is altered; a read error may explain this. The chain links TRBV7-2 to TRBJ2-2, with 9 bases fitting TRBD2. The CDR3 is made up of 16 amino acids. Germline CDR1 and CDR2: SGHTA and FQGNSA. The chain's CDR3 is CASSLGTSSDTGELFF. DNA of the CDR3: TGTGCCAGCAGTTTAGGGACTAGCTCAGACACCGGGGAGCTGTTTTTT.

The V gene is TRBV15, the J gene TRBJ2-5, with TRBD1 matching 7 bases. The CDR3 consists of 16 residues. V was clipped by 2 bases and J by 9 bases; unmatched bases: 15. Germline values: CDR1 LNHNV, CDR2 YYDKDF (reference sequence). Here the CDR3 reads CATSRTGTAVMEPQYF. Here the CDR3 DNA reads TGTGCCACCAGCAGAACCGGGACAGCGGTGATGGAGCCCCAGTACTTC.

The chain is built from TRBV20-1 and TRBJ1-4, with D tentatively TRBD1 (5 bases). Trimming cost V 0 bases and J 2 bases, with 13 bases left between them. Germline values: CDR1 DFQATT, CDR2 SNEGSKA (reference sequence). The CDR3 spans 16 residues. The CDR3 reads CSARDQEGATNEKLFF. The CDR3, as DNA: TGCAGTGCTAGAGATCAGGAAGGGGCGACTAATGAAAAACTGTTTTTT.

V is TRBV12-3 or TRBV12-4 and J is TRBJ2-5; 9 bases are shared with TRBD1. This CDR3 has 14 residues. V shed 4 bases and J 4 bases; nucleotides not matched to a gene: 4. The CDR3 DNA is TGTGCCAGCAGTTGGACAGGGGAGGTAGAGACCCAGTACTTC. The encoded protein is CASSWTGEVETQYF.

Comment on this clonotype: This may be a read error: a much more frequent sequence differs by one nucleotide. The CDR3 loop is CSVIGGGEAQYF. For the CDR3, the DNA is TGCAGCGTGATCGGGGGCGGGGAGGCCCAGTACTTC. The rearrangement links TRBV29-1 to TRBJ2-5, with D perhaps being TRBD1 or TRBD2 (6 bases each). The V end lost 6 bases, the J end lost 9 bases, and 17 bases lay between the germline ends. The CDR3 extends over 12 amino acids. CDR1 and CDR2 from the germline V gene are SQVTM and ANQGSEA. The whole variable domain, filled in from reference TRBV29-1 and TRBJ2-5, reads SAVISQKPSRDICQRGTSLTIQCQVDSQVTMMFWYRQQPGQSLTLIATANQGSEATYESGFVIDKFPISRPNLTFSTLTVSNMSPEDSSIYLCSVIGGGEAQYFGPGTRLLVL.

In its sample, this clonotype was seen a few times. The chain combines TRBV2 with TRBJ2-2; D remains ambiguous. The CDR3 length is 15 residues. The germline CDR1 and CDR2 sequences are SNHLY and FYNNEI. The V gene lost 6 bases and the J gene lost 1 base, with 12 bases spanning the gap. CDR3 in amino acids: CASSPLAGNTGELFF. The CDR3 DNA reads TGTGCCAGCAGCCCCCTCGCTGGGAACACCGGGGAGCTGTTTTTT.

To note about this clonotype: This may be a read error, as it is one base from a much larger clone. The chain is built from TRBV29-1 and TRBJ1-1, with unresolved D. The CDR3 has 13 residues. Germline V gene lookup returns CDR1 SQVTM and CDR2 ANQGSEA. Written as DNA, the CDR3 is TGCAGTGTTAGTCGGCAGACAAACACTGAAGCTTTCTTT. Amino acid sequence: CSVSRQTNTEAFF.